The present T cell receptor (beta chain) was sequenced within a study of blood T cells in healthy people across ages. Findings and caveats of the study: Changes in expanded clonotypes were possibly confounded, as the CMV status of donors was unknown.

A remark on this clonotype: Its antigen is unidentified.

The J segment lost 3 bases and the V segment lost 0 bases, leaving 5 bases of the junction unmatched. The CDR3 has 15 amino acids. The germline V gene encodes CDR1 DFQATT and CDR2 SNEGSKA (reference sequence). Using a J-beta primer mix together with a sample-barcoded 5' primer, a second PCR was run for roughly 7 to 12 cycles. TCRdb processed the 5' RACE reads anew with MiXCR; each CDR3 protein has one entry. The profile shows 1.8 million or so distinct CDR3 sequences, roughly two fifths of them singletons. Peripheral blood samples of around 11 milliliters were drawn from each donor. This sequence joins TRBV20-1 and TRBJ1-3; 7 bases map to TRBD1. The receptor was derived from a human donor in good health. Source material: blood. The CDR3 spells CSARDDRVFGNTIYF. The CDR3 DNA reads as TGCAGTGCTAGAGACGACAGGGTCTTTGGAAACACCATATATTTT.